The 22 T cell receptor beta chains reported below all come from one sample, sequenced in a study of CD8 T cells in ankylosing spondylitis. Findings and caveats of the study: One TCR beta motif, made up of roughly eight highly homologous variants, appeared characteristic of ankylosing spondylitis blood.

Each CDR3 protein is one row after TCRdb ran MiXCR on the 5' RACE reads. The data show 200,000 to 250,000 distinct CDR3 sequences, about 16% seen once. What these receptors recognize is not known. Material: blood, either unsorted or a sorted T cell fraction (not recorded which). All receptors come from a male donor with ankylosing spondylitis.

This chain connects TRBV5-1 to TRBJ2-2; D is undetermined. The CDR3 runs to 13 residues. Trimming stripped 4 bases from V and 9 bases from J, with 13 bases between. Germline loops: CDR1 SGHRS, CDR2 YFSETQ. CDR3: CASSGQEKWELFF. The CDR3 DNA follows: TGCGCCAGCAGCGGGCAGGAGAAATGGGAGCTGTTTTTT.

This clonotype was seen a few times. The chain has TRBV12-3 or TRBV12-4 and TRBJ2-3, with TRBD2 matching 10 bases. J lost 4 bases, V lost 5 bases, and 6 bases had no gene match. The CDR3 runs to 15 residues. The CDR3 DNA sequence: TGTGCCAGCAGTGGGACTAGCGTGGGAGCAGATACGCAGTATTTT. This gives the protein CASSGTSVGADTQYF.

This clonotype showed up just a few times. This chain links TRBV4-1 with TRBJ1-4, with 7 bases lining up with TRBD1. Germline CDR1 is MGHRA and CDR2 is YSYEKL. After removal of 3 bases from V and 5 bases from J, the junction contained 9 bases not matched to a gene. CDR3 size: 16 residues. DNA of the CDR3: TGCGCCAGCAGCCAGAGGCATGAGACAGGGAATGAAAAACTGTTTTTT. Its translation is CASSQRHETGNEKLFF.

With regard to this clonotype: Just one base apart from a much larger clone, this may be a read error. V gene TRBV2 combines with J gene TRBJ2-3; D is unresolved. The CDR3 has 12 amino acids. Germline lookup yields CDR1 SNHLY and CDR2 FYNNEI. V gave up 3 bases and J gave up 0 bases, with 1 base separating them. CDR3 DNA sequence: TGTGCCAGCAGTGACAGCACAGATACGCAGTATTTT. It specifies CASSDSTDTQYF.

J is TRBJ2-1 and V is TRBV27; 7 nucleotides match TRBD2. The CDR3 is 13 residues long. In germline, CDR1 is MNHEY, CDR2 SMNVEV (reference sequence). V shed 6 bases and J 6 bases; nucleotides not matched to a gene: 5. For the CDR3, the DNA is TGTGCCAGCAGGGTGGGAGGGCTCAATGAGCAGTTCTTC. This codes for CASRVGGLNEQFF.

The CDR3 region is CASTLGNDGNTIYF. The CDR3 DNA reads TGTGCCAGCACCTTAGGGAACGACGGAAACACCATATATTTT. The genes are TRBV28 and TRBJ1-3, with D hard to call. Trimming removed 7 bases from V and 4 bases from J, with 14 bases in between. Germline assignment: CDR1 MDHEN and CDR2 SYDVKM. CDR3 size: 14 residues.

The CDR3 DNA follows: TGTGCCAGCAGCGTGGCCGGGACAGGGGACTACGAGCAGTACTTC. Encoded protein: CASSVAGTGDYEQYF. The chain recombines TRBV9 with TRBJ2-7; 10 bases line up with TRBD1. This CDR3 region has 15 residues. The J segment lost 3 bases and the V segment lost 2 bases, leaving 5 bases of the junction unmatched. Per germline, CDR1 SGDLS and CDR2 YYNGEE.

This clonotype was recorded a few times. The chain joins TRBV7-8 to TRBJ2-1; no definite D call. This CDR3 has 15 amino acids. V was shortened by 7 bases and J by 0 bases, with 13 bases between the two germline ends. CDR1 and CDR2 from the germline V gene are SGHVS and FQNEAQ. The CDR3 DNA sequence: TGTGCCAGCAAACCCTGGTCCCTCTCCTACAATGAGCAGTTCTTC. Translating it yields CASKPWSLSYNEQFF.

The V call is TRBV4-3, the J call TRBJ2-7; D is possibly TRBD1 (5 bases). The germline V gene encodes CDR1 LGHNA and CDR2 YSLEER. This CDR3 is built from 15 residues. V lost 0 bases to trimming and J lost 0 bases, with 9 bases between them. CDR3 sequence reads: CASSQEQVASYEQYF. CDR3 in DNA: TGCGCCAGCAGCCAAGAACAGGTGGCCTCCTACGAGCAGTACTTC.

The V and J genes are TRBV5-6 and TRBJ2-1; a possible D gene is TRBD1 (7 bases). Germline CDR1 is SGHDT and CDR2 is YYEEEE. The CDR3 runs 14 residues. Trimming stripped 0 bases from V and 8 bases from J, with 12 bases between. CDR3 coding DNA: TGTGCCAGCAGCTTGGCAGGGGGGTCTCATGAGCAGTTCTTC. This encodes CASSLAGGSHEQFF. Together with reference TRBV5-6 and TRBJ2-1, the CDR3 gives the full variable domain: DAGVTQSPTHLIKTRGQQVTLRCSPKSGHDTVSWYQQALGQGPQFIFQYYEEEERQRGNFPDRFSGHQFPNYSSELNVNALLLGDSALYLCASSLAGGSHEQFFGPGTRLTVL.

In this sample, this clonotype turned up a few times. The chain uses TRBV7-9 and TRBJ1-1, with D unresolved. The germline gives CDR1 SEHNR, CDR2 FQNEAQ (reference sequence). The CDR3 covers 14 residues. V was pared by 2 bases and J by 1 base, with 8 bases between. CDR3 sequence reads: CASSLTTANTEAFF. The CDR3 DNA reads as TGTGCCAGCAGCTTAACTACAGCGAACACTGAAGCTTTCTTT.

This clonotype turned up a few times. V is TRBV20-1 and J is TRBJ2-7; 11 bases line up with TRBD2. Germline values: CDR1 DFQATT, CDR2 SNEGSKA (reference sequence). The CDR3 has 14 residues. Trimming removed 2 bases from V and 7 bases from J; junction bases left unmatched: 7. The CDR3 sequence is CSARLTSGAWEQYF. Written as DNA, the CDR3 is TGCAGTGCTAGACTGACTAGCGGGGCTTGGGAGCAGTACTTC.

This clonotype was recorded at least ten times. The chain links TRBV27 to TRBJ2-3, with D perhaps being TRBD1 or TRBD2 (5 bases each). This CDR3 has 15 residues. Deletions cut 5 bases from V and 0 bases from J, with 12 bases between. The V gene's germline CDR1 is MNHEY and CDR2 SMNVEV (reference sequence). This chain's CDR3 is CASSTTGRSTDTQYF. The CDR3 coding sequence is TGTGCCAGCAGTACAACGGGACGTAGCACAGATACGCAGTATTTT.

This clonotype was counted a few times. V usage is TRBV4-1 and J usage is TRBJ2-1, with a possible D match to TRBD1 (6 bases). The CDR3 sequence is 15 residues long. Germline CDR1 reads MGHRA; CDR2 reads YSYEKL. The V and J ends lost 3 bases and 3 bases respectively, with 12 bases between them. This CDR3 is CASSQEDSYYNEQFF. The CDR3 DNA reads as TGCGCCAGCAGCCAGGAGGACAGCTACTACAATGAGCAGTTCTTC.

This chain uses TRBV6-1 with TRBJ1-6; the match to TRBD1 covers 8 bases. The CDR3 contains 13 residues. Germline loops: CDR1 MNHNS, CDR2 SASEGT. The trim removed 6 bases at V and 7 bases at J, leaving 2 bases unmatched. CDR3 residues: CASRDRENSPLHF. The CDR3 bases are TGTGCCAGCAGGGACAGGGAAAATTCACCCCTCCACTTT.

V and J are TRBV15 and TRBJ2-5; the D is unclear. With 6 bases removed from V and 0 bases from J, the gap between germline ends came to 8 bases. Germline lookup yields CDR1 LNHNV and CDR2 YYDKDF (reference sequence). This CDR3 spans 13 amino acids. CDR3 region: CATRDGYQETQYF. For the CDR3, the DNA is TGTGCCACCAGGGATGGGTACCAAGAGACCCAGTACTTC. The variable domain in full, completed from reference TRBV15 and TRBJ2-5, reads DAMVIQNPRYQVTQFGKPVTLSCSQTLNHNVMYWYQQKSSQAPKLLFHYYDKDFNNEADTPDNFQSRRPNTSFCFLDIRSPGLGDTAMYLCATRDGYQETQYFGPGTRLLVL.

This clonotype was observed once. The DNA of the CDR3 is TGTGCCAGCAGCTTAGGGACCCCGGGAGGTGAGACCCAGTACTTC. This gives the protein CASSLGTPGGETQYF. The chain joins TRBV7-9 to TRBJ2-5, with TRBD2 matching over 7 bases. The junction had 7 bases not matched to a gene; V was cut back by 1 base and J by 5 bases. Germline CDR1 SEHNR, CDR2 FQNEAQ (reference sequence). This CDR3 region has 15 residues.

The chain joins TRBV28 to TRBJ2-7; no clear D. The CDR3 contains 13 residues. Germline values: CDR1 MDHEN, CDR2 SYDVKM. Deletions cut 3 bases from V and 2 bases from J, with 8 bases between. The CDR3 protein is CASSFSSTYEQYF. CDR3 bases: TGTGCCAGCAGTTTCTCCTCGACCTACGAGCAGTACTTC.

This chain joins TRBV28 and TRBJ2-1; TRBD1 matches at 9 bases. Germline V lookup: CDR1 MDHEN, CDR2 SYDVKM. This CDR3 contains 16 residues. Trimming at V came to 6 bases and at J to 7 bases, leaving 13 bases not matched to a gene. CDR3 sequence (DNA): TGTGCCAGCAGGGGGTTTACGGACAGGGGAGGAAATGAGCAGTTCTTC. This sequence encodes CASRGFTDRGGNEQFF.

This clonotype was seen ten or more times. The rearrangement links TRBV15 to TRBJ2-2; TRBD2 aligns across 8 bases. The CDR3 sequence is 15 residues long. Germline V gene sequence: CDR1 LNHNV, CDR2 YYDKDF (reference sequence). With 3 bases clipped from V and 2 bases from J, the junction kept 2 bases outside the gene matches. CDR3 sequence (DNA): TGTGCCACCAGCAGTTTAGCGGGAAACACCGGGGAGCTGTTTTTT. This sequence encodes CATSSLAGNTGELFF.

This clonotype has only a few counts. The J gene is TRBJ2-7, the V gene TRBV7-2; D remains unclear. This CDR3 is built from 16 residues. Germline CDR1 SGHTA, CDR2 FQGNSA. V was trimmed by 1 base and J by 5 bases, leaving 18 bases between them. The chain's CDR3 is CASSLESGLPTHEQYF. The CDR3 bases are TGTGCCAGCAGCTTAGAATCGGGTCTTCCCACCCACGAGCAGTACTTC. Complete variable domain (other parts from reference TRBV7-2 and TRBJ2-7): GAGVSQSPSNKVTEKGKDVELRCDPISGHTALYWYRQSLGQGLEFLIYFQGNSAPDKSGLPSDRFSAERTGGSVSTLTIQRTQQEDSAVYLCASSLESGLPTHEQYFGPGTRLTVT.

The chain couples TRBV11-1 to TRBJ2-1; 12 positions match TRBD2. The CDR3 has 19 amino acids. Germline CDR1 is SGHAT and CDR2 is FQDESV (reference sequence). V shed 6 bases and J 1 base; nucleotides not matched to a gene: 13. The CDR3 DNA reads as TGTGCCAGCAGTTCGACCGTGACTAGCGGGAGCCTTTCCTACAATGAGCAGTTCTTC. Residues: CASSSTVTSGSLSYNEQFF.